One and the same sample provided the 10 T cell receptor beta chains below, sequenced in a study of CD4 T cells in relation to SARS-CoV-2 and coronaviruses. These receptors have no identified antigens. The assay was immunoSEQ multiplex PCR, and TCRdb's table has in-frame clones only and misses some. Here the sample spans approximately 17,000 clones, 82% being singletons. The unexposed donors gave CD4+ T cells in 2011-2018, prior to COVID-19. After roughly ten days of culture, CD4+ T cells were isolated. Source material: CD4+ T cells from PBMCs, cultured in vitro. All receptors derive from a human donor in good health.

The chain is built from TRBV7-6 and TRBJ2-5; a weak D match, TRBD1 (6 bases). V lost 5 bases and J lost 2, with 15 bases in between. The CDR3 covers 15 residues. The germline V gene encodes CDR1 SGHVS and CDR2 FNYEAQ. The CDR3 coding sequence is TGTGCCAGCAGCCTAAATGGACAGCAGCAAGAGACCCAGTACTTC. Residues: CASSLNGQQQETQYF.

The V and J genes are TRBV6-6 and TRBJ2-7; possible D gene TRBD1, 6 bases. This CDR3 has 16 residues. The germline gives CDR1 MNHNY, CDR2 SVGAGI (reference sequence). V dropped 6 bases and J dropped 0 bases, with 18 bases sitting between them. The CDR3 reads CASRSTGTKSSYEQYF. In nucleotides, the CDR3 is TGTGCCAGCAGATCAACCGGGACAAAAAGCTCCTACGAGCAGTACTTC.

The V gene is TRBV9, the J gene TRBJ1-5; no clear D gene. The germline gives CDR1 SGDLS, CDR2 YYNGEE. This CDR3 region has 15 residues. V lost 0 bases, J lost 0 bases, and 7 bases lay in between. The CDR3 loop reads CASSVGEGSNQPQHF. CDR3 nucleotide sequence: TGTGCCAGCAGCGTAGGTGAGGGTAGCAATCAGCCCCAGCATTTT.

The DNA for the CDR3 is TGTGCCAGCAGTTACTCGGGGCCGGGGTATGGCTACACCTTC. It yields the protein CASSYSGPGYGYTF. This chain links TRBV6-5 with TRBJ1-2; D may be TRBD1 (5 bases). The CDR3 covers 14 residues. In germline, CDR1 is MNHEY, CDR2 SVGAGI. V gave up 0 bases and J gave up 5 bases, with 10 bases separating them.

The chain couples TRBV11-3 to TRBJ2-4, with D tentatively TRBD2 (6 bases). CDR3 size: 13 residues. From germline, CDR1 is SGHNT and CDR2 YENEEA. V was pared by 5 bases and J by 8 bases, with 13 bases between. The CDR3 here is CASSPEGGHIQYF. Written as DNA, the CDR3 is TGTGCCAGCAGCCCAGAAGGAGGGCACATTCAGTACTTC.

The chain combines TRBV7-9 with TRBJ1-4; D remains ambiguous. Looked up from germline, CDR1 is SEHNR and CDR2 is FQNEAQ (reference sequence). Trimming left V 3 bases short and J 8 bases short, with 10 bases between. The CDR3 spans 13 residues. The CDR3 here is CASSFGSREKLFF. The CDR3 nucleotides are TGTGCCAGCAGCTTCGGTAGTCGAGAAAAACTGTTTTTT.

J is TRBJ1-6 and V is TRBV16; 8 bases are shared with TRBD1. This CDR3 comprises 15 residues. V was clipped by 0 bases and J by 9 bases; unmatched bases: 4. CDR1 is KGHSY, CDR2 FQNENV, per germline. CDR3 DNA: TGTGCCAGCAGCCAATCGGACAGGGTGAGTTCACCCCTCCACTTT. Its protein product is CASSQSDRVSSPLHF.

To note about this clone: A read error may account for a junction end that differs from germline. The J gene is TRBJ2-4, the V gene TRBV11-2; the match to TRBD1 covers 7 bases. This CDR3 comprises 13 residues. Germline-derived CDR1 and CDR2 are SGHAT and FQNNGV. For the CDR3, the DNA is TGTGCCAGCAGCTTAGTAGAGGGGACAGTCATCGGCTTC. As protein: CASSLVEGTVIGF.

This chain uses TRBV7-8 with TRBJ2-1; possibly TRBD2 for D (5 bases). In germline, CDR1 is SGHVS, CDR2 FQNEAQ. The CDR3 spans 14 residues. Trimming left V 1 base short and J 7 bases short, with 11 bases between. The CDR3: CASSLVVGVNEQFF. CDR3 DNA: TGTGCCAGCAGCTTAGTAGTCGGGGTTAATGAGCAGTTCTTC.

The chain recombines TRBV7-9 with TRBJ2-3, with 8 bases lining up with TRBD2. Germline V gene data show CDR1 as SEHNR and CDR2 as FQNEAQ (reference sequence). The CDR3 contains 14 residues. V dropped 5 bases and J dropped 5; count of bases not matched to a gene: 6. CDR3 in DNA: TGTGCCAGCAGCGCGGGGGGCTGGAGAGATACGCAGTATTTT. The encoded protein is CASSAGGWRDTQYF.